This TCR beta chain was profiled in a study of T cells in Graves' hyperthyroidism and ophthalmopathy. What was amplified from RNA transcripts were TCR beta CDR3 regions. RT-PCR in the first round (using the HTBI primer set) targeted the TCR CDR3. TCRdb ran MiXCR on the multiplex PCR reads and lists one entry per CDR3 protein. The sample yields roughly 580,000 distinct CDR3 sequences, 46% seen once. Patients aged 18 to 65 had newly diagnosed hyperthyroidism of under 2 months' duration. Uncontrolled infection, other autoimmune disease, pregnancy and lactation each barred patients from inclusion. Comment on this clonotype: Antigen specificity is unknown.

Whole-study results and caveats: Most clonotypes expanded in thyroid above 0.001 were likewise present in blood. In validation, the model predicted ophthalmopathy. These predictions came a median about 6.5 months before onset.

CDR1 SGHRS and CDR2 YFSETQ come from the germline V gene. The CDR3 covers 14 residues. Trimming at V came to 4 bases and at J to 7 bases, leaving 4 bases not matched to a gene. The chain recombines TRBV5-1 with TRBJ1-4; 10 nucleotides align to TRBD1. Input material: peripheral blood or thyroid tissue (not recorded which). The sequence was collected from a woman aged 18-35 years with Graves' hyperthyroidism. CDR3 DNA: TGCGCCAGCAGCACGGGACAGGGGACTGAAAAACTGTTTTTT. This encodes CASSTGQGTEKLFF.